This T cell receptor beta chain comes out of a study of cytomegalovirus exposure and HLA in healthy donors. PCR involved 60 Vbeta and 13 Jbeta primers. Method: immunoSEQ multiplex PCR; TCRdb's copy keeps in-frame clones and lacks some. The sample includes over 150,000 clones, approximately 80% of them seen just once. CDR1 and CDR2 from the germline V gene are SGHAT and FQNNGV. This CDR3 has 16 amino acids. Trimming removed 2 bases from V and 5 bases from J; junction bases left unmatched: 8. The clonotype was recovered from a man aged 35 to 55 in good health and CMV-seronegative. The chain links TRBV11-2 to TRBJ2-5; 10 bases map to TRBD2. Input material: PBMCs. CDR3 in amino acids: CASSLFASGGGETQYF. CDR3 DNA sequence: TGTGCCAGCAGCTTATTTGCTAGCGGGGGCGGCGAGACCCAGTACTTC.